The 18 T cell receptor beta chains presented below share a single source sample, sequenced in a study of graft-versus-host responses after intestinal transplantation. These receptors' targets are unknown. Sequencing was performed with immunoSEQ multiplex PCR; in TCRdb, only in-frame clones are kept and a portion is missing. The repertoire consists of tens of thousands of clones, with over 90% occurring once and the leading ten covering 2% to 3%. The sample here was unstimulated CD4+ T cells sorted from spleen or lymph node cells, taken before transplant. The receptors stem from a human donor who was the organ donor for an intestinal transplant.

This sequence joins TRBV6-5 and TRBJ2-5; 8 nucleotides agree with TRBD2. Looked up from germline, CDR1 is MNHEY and CDR2 is SVGAGI. The CDR3 is made up of 14 amino acids. J gave up 1 base and V 5 bases, and 3 bases lay outside the gene matches. The CDR3 region has the DNA TGTGCCAGCAGTCCGGGACTAGTCCAAGAGACCCAGTACTTC. It specifies CASSPGLVQETQYF.

V is TRBV19 and J is TRBJ2-7; D is possibly TRBD1 (6 bases). The CDR3 has 15 residues. Germline CDR1 reads LNHDA; CDR2 reads SQIVND (reference sequence). V dropped 3 bases and J dropped 4 bases, with 16 bases sitting between them. CDR3 in DNA: TGTGCCAGTAGTATCGGGGCAGGGGCTTGGTACGAGCAGTACTTC. Translation: CASSIGAGAWYEQYF.

V gene TRBV27 combines with J gene TRBJ2-3, with 9 bases matching TRBD2. Germline V gene data show CDR1 as MNHEY and CDR2 as SMNVEV (reference sequence). The CDR3 length is 17 residues. Unmatched junction bases numbered 10, after V lost 3 bases and J lost 3 bases. Here the CDR3 reads CASSFLLASGTTDTQYF. CDR3 nucleotides: TGTGCCAGCAGTTTCCTTCTGGCTAGCGGGACGACAGATACGCAGTATTTT.

The V gene is TRBV19, the J gene TRBJ1-6; TRBD1 might be the D (5 bases). This CDR3 is built from 15 residues. Germline V gene data show CDR1 as LNHDA and CDR2 as SQIVND (reference sequence). Trimming removed 6 bases at V and 10 bases at J, with 19 bases between. The CDR3: CASSPRGGAASPLHF. The CDR3 nucleotides are TGTGCCAGTAGCCCCCGGGGTGGGGCGGCATCACCCCTCCACTTT. Variable domain in full (rest from reference TRBV19 and TRBJ1-6): DGGITQSPKYLFRKEGQNVTLSCEQNLNHDAMYWYRQDPGQGLRLIYYSQIVNDFQKGDIAEGYSVSREKKESFPLTVTSAQKNPTAFYLCASSPRGGAASPLHFGNGTRLTVT.

CDR3 nucleotide sequence: TGTGCCAGCAGCCAAGGGACTAGAATCACAGATACGCAGTATTTT. Its translation: CASSQGTRITDTQYF. The chain carries TRBV4-2 and TRBJ2-3; 7 positions agree with TRBD2. From germline, CDR1 is LGHNA and CDR2 YNFKEQ. The J segment lost 2 bases and the V segment lost 1 base, leaving 3 bases of the junction unmatched. This CDR3 is 15 amino acids long.

The chain carries TRBV6-6 and TRBJ1-2; 8 bases match TRBD1. J lost 5 bases, V lost 9 bases, and 14 bases had no gene match. Per germline, CDR1 MNHNY and CDR2 SVGAGI (reference sequence). The CDR3 contains 15 residues. The CDR3 loop reads CASTSPTGGSYGYTF. The CDR3 DNA is TGTGCCAGTACCTCCCCTACAGGGGGATCTTATGGCTACACCTTC.

With respect to this clone: One junction end disagrees with the germline gene, perhaps due to a read error. The rearrangement joins TRBV4-3 to TRBJ2-3, with 15 bases identical to TRBD2. Germline V gene lookup returns CDR1 LGHNA and CDR2 YSLEER. This CDR3 contains 19 residues. The CDR3 is CASGQDGTSGRTSTDTQYF. Written as DNA, the CDR3 is TGCGCCAGCGGCCAAGACGGGACTAGCGGGAGGACAAGCACAGATACGCAGTATTTT.

This clone occurred once. V usage is TRBV15 and J usage is TRBJ2-5, with a possible D match to TRBD2 (6 bases). This CDR3 is 15 amino acids long. Germline V gives CDR1 LNHNV, CDR2 YYDKDF (reference sequence). V was shortened by 0 bases and J by 4 bases, with 12 bases between the two germline ends. The CDR3 DNA sequence: TGTGCCACCAGCAGAGATCCGCGGGGAGTAGAGACCCAGTACTTC. This codes for CATSRDPRGVETQYF.

The chain joins TRBV5-1 to TRBJ1-1; a possible D gene is TRBD1 (6 bases). The CDR3 contains 13 residues. V shed 4 bases and J shed 7 bases, with 14 bases lying between them. In germline, CDR1 is SGHRS, CDR2 YFSETQ. The CDR3 spells CASSPEEDSEAFF. Written as DNA, the CDR3 is TGCGCCAGCAGCCCGGAAGAGGACAGTGAAGCTTTCTTT.

The genes are TRBV30 and TRBJ1-1; 7 nucleotides agree with TRBD1. Per germline, CDR1 GTSNPN and CDR2 SVGIG (reference sequence). The length of the CDR3 is 12 residues. V shed 3 bases, J shed 4 bases, and the junction held 2 bases outside the gene matches. The chain's CDR3 is CAWRRQGTEAFF. DNA for the CDR3: TGTGCCTGGAGAAGACAGGGCACTGAAGCTTTCTTT. Full variable domain (outside the CDR3, taken from reference TRBV30 and TRBJ1-1): SQTIHQWPATLVQPVGSPLSLECTVEGTSNPNLYWYRQAAGRGLQLLFYSVGIGQISSEVPQNLSASRPQDRQFILSSKKLLLSDSGFYLCAWRRQGTEAFFGQGTRLTVV.

The gene calls are TRBV5-1 and TRBJ2-5; D unresolved. The CDR3 totals 12 residues. Germline CDR1 reads SGHRS; CDR2 reads YFSETQ. Trimming took off 0 bases at V and 4 bases at J, with 4 bases between the two ends. The CDR3 nucleotides read TGCGCCAGCAGCTTGGCCTTAGAGACCCAGTACTTC. Protein: CASSLALETQYF.

The genes are TRBV9 and TRBJ1-2; no reliable D call. This CDR3 spans 13 amino acids. In germline, CDR1 is SGDLS, CDR2 YYNGEE. V lost 0 bases, J lost 1 base, and 4 bases lay in between. CDR3 coding DNA: TGTGCCAGCAGCGTAGTTGGTAACTATGGCTACACCTTC. Translated: CASSVVGNYGYTF.

V and J are TRBV6-5 and TRBJ2-7; D not certain. V was shortened by 6 bases and J by 5 bases, with 11 bases between the two germline ends. The CDR3 extends over 12 amino acids. CDR1 MNHEY and CDR2 SVGAGI come from the germline V gene. The chain's CDR3 is CASRTSRDEQYF. The CDR3 region has the DNA TGTGCCAGCAGGACAAGCCGGGACGAGCAGTACTTC.

As concerns this clone: The same CDR3 can be traced to other DNA sequences in this sample. The chain uses TRBV7-2 and TRBJ2-7, with TRBD2 matching over 11 bases. This CDR3 is built from 14 residues. Germline CDR1 is SGHTA and CDR2 is FQGNSA. V shed 3 bases and J 2 bases; nucleotides not matched to a gene: 0. In nucleotides, the CDR3 is TGTGCCAGCAGCTTGGGACTAGCGGCCTACGAGCAGTACTTC. Encoded protein: CASSLGLAAYEQYF.

V is TRBV7-8 and J is TRBJ2-7; D perhaps matches TRBD2 (5 bases). Trimming stripped 0 bases from V and 7 bases from J, with 13 bases between. Germline V gene lookup returns CDR1 SGHVS and CDR2 FQNEAQ. This CDR3 region has 14 residues. This chain's CDR3 is CASSLAPPAGEQYF. The CDR3 DNA reads TGTGCCAGCAGCTTAGCGCCGCCGGCGGGTGAGCAGTACTTC.

There are a few counts of this clone. The rearrangement uses TRBV10-2 and TRBJ1-5, with D possibly matching TRBD1 (5 bases). This CDR3 has 13 residues. Germline V gives CDR1 WSHSY, CDR2 SAAADI. V was shortened by 3 bases and J by 7 bases, with 10 bases between the two germline ends. As DNA, the CDR3 is TGCGCCAGCAGTGAAGGGGCGCGGCAGCCCCAGCATTTT. Its protein product is CASSEGARQPQHF.

This sequence joins TRBV29-1 and TRBJ2-5; D remains unclear. TRBJ2-7 explains the end of the DNA better; the J call may be wrong. Germline V lookup: CDR1 SQVTM, CDR2 ANQGSEA. The CDR3 runs 14 residues. The CDR3: CSVTTDQSSYEQYF. The CDR3 region has the DNA TGCAGCGTTACGACCGACCAAAGCTCTTACGAGCAGTACTTC.

The CDR3 is CASKRDFSSYEQYF. The CDR3 DNA is TGTGCCAGCAAAAGAGACTTTTCCTCCTACGAGCAGTACTTC. The gene calls are TRBV2 and TRBJ2-5, with no clear D. The J call may be wrong; the DNA end is better matched by TRBJ2-7. Germline V lookup: CDR1 SNHLY, CDR2 FYNNEI. This CDR3 has 14 amino acids.